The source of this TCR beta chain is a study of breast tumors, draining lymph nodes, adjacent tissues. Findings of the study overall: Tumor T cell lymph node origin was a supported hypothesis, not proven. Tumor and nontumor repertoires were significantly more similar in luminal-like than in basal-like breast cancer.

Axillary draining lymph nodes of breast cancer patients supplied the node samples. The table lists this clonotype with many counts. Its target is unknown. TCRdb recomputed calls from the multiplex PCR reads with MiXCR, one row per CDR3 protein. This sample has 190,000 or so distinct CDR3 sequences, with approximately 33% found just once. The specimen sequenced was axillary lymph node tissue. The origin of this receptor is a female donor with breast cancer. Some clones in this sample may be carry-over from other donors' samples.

This CDR3 is CSASVDSRGTQYF. The DNA of the CDR3 is TGCAGTGCTTCGGTAGACAGCCGGGGGACCCAGTACTTC. The rearrangement links TRBV20-1 to TRBJ2-5; D possibly uses TRBD1 or TRBD2 (5 bases each). This CDR3 contains 13 residues. Germline V gene data show CDR1 as DFQATT and CDR2 as SNEGSKA (reference sequence). V gave up 5 bases and J gave up 7 bases, with 17 bases separating them.